The following is a T cell receptor (beta chain) sequence with its context. Its matching antigen is unknown. This specimen comes from a study of shared clonotypes between healthy human individuals. With V trimmed by 5 bases and J by 3 bases, 7 bases remained unmatched. This CDR3 has 16 amino acids. Germline assignment: CDR1 SGHTS and CDR2 YDEGEE. Every subset's genomic DNA went evenly onto several immunoSEQ plates. Assay used: immunoSEQ multiplex PCR; TCRdb lists only in-frame clones, some missing. Among approximately 940,000 clones, approximately 80% were seen once, and the ten largest hold roughly 1.5%. Study observations and caveats: The generation probabilities recorded for non-shared clonotypes fell below those of clonotypes shared by all four donors. The study generally estimated greater richness for naive than memory subsets.

Sequenced material: memory CD4+ T cells sorted from blood. Subset in this sample: CD45RA-negative fraction. The chain has TRBV5-8 and TRBJ1-6; 8 nucleotides match TRBD1. The TCR originated in a man aged 18 to 30 in good health. CDR3 in DNA: TGTGCCAGCAGTATTACCGGGACAGGCTATAATTCACCCCTCCACTTT. Its translation is CASSITGTGYNSPLHF.